The clone carrying this T cell receptor (beta chain) showed up just a few times. The authors ran a second PCR of 7 to 11 cycles using a sample-barcoded 5' primer and a J-beta primer mix. A template-switch adaptor containing 12 random nucleotides labeled each cDNA molecule. Each CDR3 protein gets one entry after TCRdb re-called the 5' RACE reads with MiXCR. The table has around 1.1 million distinct CDR3 sequences, under 40% seen once. This CDR3 is built from 13 residues. Germline-derived CDR1 and CDR2 are SGHDN and FVKESK. Losses at the gene ends were 1 base for V and 8 bases for J; bases not matched to a gene: 5. The data were obtained in a study of blood T cells in healthy people across ages.

The specimen sequenced was blood. The chain employs TRBV14 and TRBJ2-7; 7 bases line up with TRBD1. The receptor was isolated from a man younger than 35 in good health. The CDR3 DNA follows: TGTGCCAGCAGCCAAGGACAGGGTTGTAAGCAGTACTTC. Encoded protein: CASSQGQGCKQYF.